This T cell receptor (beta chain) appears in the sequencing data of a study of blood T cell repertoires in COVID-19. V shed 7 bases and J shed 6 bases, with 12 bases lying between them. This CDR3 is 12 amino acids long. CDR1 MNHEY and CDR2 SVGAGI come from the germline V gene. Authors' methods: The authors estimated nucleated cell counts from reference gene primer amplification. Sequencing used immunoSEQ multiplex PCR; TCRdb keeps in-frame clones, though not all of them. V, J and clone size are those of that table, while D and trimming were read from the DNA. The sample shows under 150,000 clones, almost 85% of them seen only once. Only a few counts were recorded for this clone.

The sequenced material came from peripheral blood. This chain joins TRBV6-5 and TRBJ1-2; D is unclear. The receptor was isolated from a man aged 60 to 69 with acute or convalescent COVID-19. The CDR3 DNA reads TGTGCCAGCACAAGAAGAACAGATGGCTACACCTTC. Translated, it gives CASTRRTDGYTF.